This TCR beta chain was identified during a study of T cell responses to AZD1222 COVID-19 vaccine. Study-level results: Baseline testing showed seropositivity in only five to seven AZD1222 recipients. Most donors were white British, females outnumbered males, and clonal diversity was possibly underestimated.

On this clone itself: Its antigen is undetermined.

Profiled with immunoSEQ multiplex PCR; TCRdb holds only in-frame clones, not every one. This table has about 130,000 clones, roughly 88% appearing once. Germline loops: CDR1 SGHRS, CDR2 YFSETQ. The CDR3 totals 15 residues. V shed 0 bases and J shed 2 bases, with 11 bases lying between them. The analysis combined second doses at about 4 or about 12 weeks. The rearrangement uses TRBV5-1 and TRBJ1-2; D unclear. The source was peripheral blood, collected 28 days after the second AZD1222 dose. The clonotype comes from an adult who received the AZD1222 COVID-19 vaccine. The CDR3: CASSLVGETNYGYTF. CDR3 nucleotides: TGCGCCAGCAGCTTGGTTGGGGAAACGAACTATGGCTACACCTTC.